This is a list of T cell receptor beta chains from one sample in a study of spatial heterogeneity in lung cancer. TCRdb analysed the 5' RACE reads with MiXCR anew, one entry per CDR3 protein. The table lists more than 10,000 distinct CDR3 sequences, about 4.6% of them singletons. The sequenced sample was lung tumor tissue, obtained at surgery. These receptor sequences come from a male donor with early-stage non-small cell lung cancer. Each CDR3 is given with its conserved first and last residue. Each record gives: clone size, D gene, CDR3 length, V gene, J gene, CDR3 DNA, CDR3 protein. The D gene is left open where the match is weak. Rows give clone size only sometimes, using once, few, many, or a class for an expanded clone.

abundance: NA
d_gene: TRBD2
len: 15
v_gene: TRBV3-1
j_gene: TRBJ2-1
CDR3nt: TGTGCCAGCAGCCAAGACGGGGGGGCGGTCAATGAGCAGTTCTTC
CDR3aa: CASSQDGGAVNEQFF

abundance: many
d_gene: NA
len: 14
v_gene: TRBV7-9
j_gene: TRBJ2-5
CDR3nt: TGTGCCAGCACCCTTCTCGGATTTTGGGAGACCCAGTACTTC
CDR3aa: CASTLLGFWETQYF

abundance: many
d_gene: NA
len: 12
v_gene: TRBV12-3/TRBV12-4
j_gene: TRBJ2-7
CDR3nt: TGTGCCAGCAGGCGGGACTCCCGCGAGCAGTACTTC
CDR3aa: CASRRDSREQYF

abundance: many
d_gene: TRBD1
len: 14
v_gene: TRBV28
j_gene: TRBJ2-7
CDR3nt: TGTGCCAGCAGTCTGTTGGACAGGGTGGACGAGCAGTACTTC
CDR3aa: CASSLLDRVDEQYF

abundance: medium-sized
d_gene: NA
len: 15
v_gene: TRBV7-2
j_gene: TRBJ2-3
CDR3nt: TGTGCCAGCAGCTTAGCGGGGGGGCAGGGAGATACGCAGTATTTT
CDR3aa: CASSLAGGQGDTQYF

abundance: many
d_gene: TRBD1
len: 15
v_gene: TRBV28
j_gene: TRBJ1-5
CDR3nt: TGTGCCAGCAGTTTGATGGGCAGGGGGGTTCAGCCCCAGCATTTT
CDR3aa: CASSLMGRGVQPQHF

abundance: few
d_gene: NA
len: 14
v_gene: TRBV20-1
j_gene: TRBJ2-1
CDR3nt: TGCAGTGCTAGAAACAGGGCGACTTACAATGAGCAGTTCTTC
CDR3aa: CSARNRATYNEQFF

abundance: many
d_gene: NA
len: 14
v_gene: TRBV19
j_gene: TRBJ2-2
CDR3nt: TGTGCCAGTAGTATGGTAGGGTCTGCCGGGGAGCTGTTTTTT
CDR3aa: CASSMVGSAGELFF

abundance: many
d_gene: NA
len: 14
v_gene: TRBV19
j_gene: TRBJ2-2
CDR3nt: TGTGCCAGTAGTATGACAGGGAACACCGGGGAGCTGTTTTTT
CDR3aa: CASSMTGNTGELFF

abundance: many
d_gene: NA
len: 12
v_gene: TRBV6-6
j_gene: TRBJ2-7
CDR3nt: TGTGCCAGCAGTCTCGACATCTACGAGCAGTACTTC
CDR3aa: CASSLDIYEQYF

abundance: many
d_gene: NA
len: 16
v_gene: TRBV27
j_gene: TRBJ2-7
CDR3nt: TGTGCCAGCAGTTTATTGGGACAGTTGGGGAGGTCCGAGCAGTACTTC
CDR3aa: CASSLLGQLGRSEQYF

abundance: NA
d_gene: NA
len: 15
v_gene: TRBV6-1
j_gene: TRBJ2-2
CDR3nt: TGTGCCAGCAGTGAACAGGCAGCCCCGGGAGGGGAGCTGTTTTTT
CDR3aa: CASSEQAAPGGELFF

abundance: NA
d_gene: NA
len: 15
v_gene: TRBV3-1
j_gene: TRBJ1-1
CDR3nt: TGTGCCAGCAGCCAAATGGGGGGTCGGTACACTGAAGCTTTCTTT
CDR3aa: CASSQMGGRYTEAFF

abundance: NA
d_gene: TRBD1
len: 14
v_gene: TRBV20-1
j_gene: TRBJ2-7
CDR3nt: TGCAGTGCTAGGACCCAGACAGGGACCCACGAGCAGTACTTC
CDR3aa: CSARTQTGTHEQYF

abundance: many
d_gene: NA
len: 17
v_gene: TRBV7-9
j_gene: TRBJ2-3
CDR3nt: TGTGCCAGCAGCTTTGACAGGACTTACTCTAGCACAGATACGCAGTATTTT
CDR3aa: CASSFDRTYSSTDTQYF

abundance: many
d_gene: TRBD1
len: 13
v_gene: TRBV15
j_gene: TRBJ2-7
CDR3nt: TGTGCCACCAGCAGAGGACAGGGGGTCGAGCAGTACTTC
CDR3aa: CATSRGQGVEQYF

abundance: many
d_gene: TRBD1
len: 17
v_gene: TRBV7-4
j_gene: TRBJ1-2
CDR3nt: TGTGCCAGCAGCGCACCGGGACAGGGAGGAATGGACTATGGCTACACCTTC
CDR3aa: CASSAPGQGGMDYGYTF

abundance: many
d_gene: NA
len: 13
v_gene: TRBV12-3/TRBV12-4
j_gene: TRBJ2-7
CDR3nt: TGTGCCAGCAGTTTAGGAGGGTCCTACGAGCAGTACTTC
CDR3aa: CASSLGGSYEQYF

abundance: many
d_gene: NA
len: 14
v_gene: TRBV28
j_gene: TRBJ2-3
CDR3nt: TGTGCCAGCAGCAGGGCCTGGAGCACAGATACGCAGTATTTT
CDR3aa: CASSRAWSTDTQYF

abundance: many
d_gene: NA
len: 16
v_gene: TRBV20-1
j_gene: TRBJ2-2
CDR3nt: TGCAGTGCCCCAGCAGGGGGGGCAGGGTACACCGGGGAGCTGTTTTTT
CDR3aa: CSAPAGGAGYTGELFF

abundance: many
d_gene: TRBD1
len: 17
v_gene: TRBV15
j_gene: TRBJ2-5
CDR3nt: TGTGCCACCAGCAGACCCTTTACAGGGGATTCGCTCGAGACCCAGTACTTC
CDR3aa: CATSRPFTGDSLETQYF

abundance: many
d_gene: NA
len: 14
v_gene: TRBV20-1
j_gene: TRBJ2-4
CDR3nt: TGCAGTGCTAGAGATTCCGCAGGAAAAAACATTCAGTACTTC
CDR3aa: CSARDSAGKNIQYF

abundance: many
d_gene: NA
len: 15
v_gene: TRBV20-1
j_gene: TRBJ2-4
CDR3nt: TGCAGTGCTAGTGTCGGGGAGTGGACCAAAAACATTCAGTACTTC
CDR3aa: CSASVGEWTKNIQYF

abundance: many
d_gene: NA
len: 13
v_gene: TRBV6-2/TRBV6-3
j_gene: TRBJ2-1
CDR3nt: TGTGCCAGCACCAAGGGGAGTACTGATGAGCAGTTCTTC
CDR3aa: CASTKGSTDEQFF

abundance: many
d_gene: NA
len: 17
v_gene: TRBV4-3
j_gene: TRBJ2-2
CDR3nt: TGCGCCAGCAGCCGTTACAGTGGGGGCCGGGACACCGGGGAGCTGTTTTTT
CDR3aa: CASSRYSGGRDTGELFF

abundance: few
d_gene: TRBD1
len: 14
v_gene: TRBV7-6
j_gene: TRBJ2-3
CDR3nt: TGTACCAGCAGCTTAACGGGACAGAAAGATACGCAGTATTTT
CDR3aa: CTSSLTGQKDTQYF

abundance: NA
d_gene: TRBD1
len: 19
v_gene: TRBV6-1
j_gene: TRBJ1-5
CDR3nt: TGTGCCAGCAGTGAAGCTTCGGGACAGGGCCAATATAGCAATCAGCCCCAGCATTTT
CDR3aa: CASSEASGQGQYSNQPQHF

abundance: NA
d_gene: NA
len: 11
v_gene: TRBV28
j_gene: TRBJ1-2
CDR3nt: TGTGCCAGCAGTCGCTCCGATGGCTACACCTTC
CDR3aa: CASSRSDGYTF

abundance: few
d_gene: NA
len: 14
v_gene: TRBV20-1
j_gene: TRBJ2-3
CDR3nt: TGCAGTGCTAGTAGGCACGGTGGAACAGATACGCAGTATTTT
CDR3aa: CSASRHGGTDTQYF

abundance: many
d_gene: NA
len: 12
v_gene: TRBV20-1
j_gene: TRBJ1-5
CDR3nt: TGCAGTGCTACCGGGGAGAATCAGCCCCAGCATTTT
CDR3aa: CSATGENQPQHF

abundance: many
d_gene: NA
len: 15
v_gene: TRBV5-1
j_gene: TRBJ2-7
CDR3nt: TGCGCCAGCAGCTTGGGGGGGACGGACTCCTACGAGCAGTACTTC
CDR3aa: CASSLGGTDSYEQYF

abundance: many
d_gene: NA
len: 15
v_gene: TRBV20-1
j_gene: TRBJ2-2
CDR3nt: TGCAGTGCTAGAGATTCCGTTCGGGGTTACGGGGAGCTGTTTTTT
CDR3aa: CSARDSVRGYGELFF

abundance: many
d_gene: NA
len: 14
v_gene: TRBV28
j_gene: TRBJ2-1
CDR3nt: TGTGCCAGCAGTTCAACACGGGCCAGATCTGAGCAGTTCTTC
CDR3aa: CASSSTRARSEQFF

abundance: many
d_gene: TRBD2
len: 14
v_gene: TRBV24-1
j_gene: TRBJ2-5
CDR3nt: TGTGCCACCAGTCCAGCGGGGGGTCAAGAGACCCAGTACTTC
CDR3aa: CATSPAGGQETQYF

abundance: many
d_gene: NA
len: 13
v_gene: TRBV6-5
j_gene: TRBJ2-3
CDR3nt: TGTGCCAGCAGTGGCAGTGCCGCAGATACGCAGTATTTT
CDR3aa: CASSGSAADTQYF

abundance: medium-sized
d_gene: NA
len: 14
v_gene: TRBV4-1
j_gene: TRBJ2-7
CDR3nt: TGCGCCAGCAGCCAAGATGGAGAGGGGGACGAGCAGTACTTC
CDR3aa: CASSQDGEGDEQYF

abundance: many
d_gene: TRBD2
len: 16
v_gene: TRBV5-1
j_gene: TRBJ2-1
CDR3nt: TGCGCCAGCAGCCTGGGACTAGCGGGGGGGCTAGATGAGCAGTTCTTC
CDR3aa: CASSLGLAGGLDEQFF

abundance: medium-sized
d_gene: TRBD2
len: 16
v_gene: TRBV11-2
j_gene: TRBJ2-3
CDR3nt: TGTGCCAGCAGCTTAGGTCTAGCGGGGTTCACAGATACGCAGTATTTT
CDR3aa: CASSLGLAGFTDTQYF

abundance: few
d_gene: NA
len: 14
v_gene: TRBV3-1
j_gene: TRBJ2-1
CDR3nt: TGTGCCAGCAGCCAAGATAGAGGAGTCAATGAGCAGTTCTTC
CDR3aa: CASSQDRGVNEQFF

abundance: many
d_gene: TRBD1
len: 12
v_gene: TRBV10-3
j_gene: TRBJ1-2
CDR3nt: TGTGCCATCACCCCGACAGGGGGAGGCTACACCTTC
CDR3aa: CAITPTGGGYTF

abundance: many
d_gene: NA
len: 19
v_gene: TRBV7-8
j_gene: TRBJ1-5
CDR3nt: TGTGCCAGCAGCTTAGAAAGGCAGCCGGGGTGGGGTAGCAATCAGCCCCAGCATTTT
CDR3aa: CASSLERQPGWGSNQPQHF

abundance: many
d_gene: TRBD1
len: 18
v_gene: TRBV20-1
j_gene: TRBJ2-2
CDR3nt: TGCAGTGCTAGAGAGAGAGGACAGGGGAGGAGGAACACCGGGGAGCTGTTTTTT
CDR3aa: CSARERGQGRRNTGELFF

abundance: many
d_gene: TRBD2
len: 16
v_gene: TRBV18
j_gene: TRBJ2-1
CDR3nt: TGTGCCAGCTCACCAGTACTAGCGGGGGGGAACAATGAGCAGTTCTTC
CDR3aa: CASSPVLAGGNNEQFF

abundance: many
d_gene: TRBD1
len: 18
v_gene: TRBV6-5
j_gene: TRBJ2-3
CDR3nt: TGTGCCAGCAGTTACCGTGGGGGGACAGGGAGTGGCACAGATACGCAGTATTTT
CDR3aa: CASSYRGGTGSGTDTQYF

abundance: NA
d_gene: NA
len: 13
v_gene: TRBV27
j_gene: TRBJ2-7
CDR3nt: TGTGCCAGCAGTTTTCTGGGCTCCTACGAGCAGTACTTC
CDR3aa: CASSFLGSYEQYF

abundance: many
d_gene: NA
len: 14
v_gene: TRBV20-1
j_gene: TRBJ2-1
CDR3nt: TGCAGTGCTCAGAGGGTCTGGGCCGGCAATGAGCAGTTCTTC
CDR3aa: CSAQRVWAGNEQFF

abundance: many
d_gene: NA
len: 13
v_gene: TRBV4-3
j_gene: TRBJ2-3
CDR3nt: TGCGCCAGCAGCGACACAGGGAAAGATACGCAGTATTTT
CDR3aa: CASSDTGKDTQYF

abundance: many
d_gene: NA
len: 13
v_gene: TRBV29-1
j_gene: TRBJ1-5
CDR3nt: TGCAGCGTTGGTCAGGGAGGCAATCAGCCCCAGCATTTT
CDR3aa: CSVGQGGNQPQHF

abundance: many
d_gene: NA
len: 15
v_gene: TRBV5-6
j_gene: TRBJ1-5
CDR3nt: TGTGCCAGCAGCTTGAGGGGCAGGAACGATCAGCCCCAGCATTTT
CDR3aa: CASSLRGRNDQPQHF

abundance: NA
d_gene: TRBD1
len: 16
v_gene: TRBV2
j_gene: TRBJ2-3
CDR3nt: TGTGCCAGCACCCCGGGACAGGGGAGTGAAGCAGATACGCAGTATTTT
CDR3aa: CASTPGQGSEADTQYF

abundance: many
d_gene: NA
len: 13
v_gene: TRBV19
j_gene: TRBJ1-2
CDR3nt: TGTGCCAGTAGTATAGGGTGGCAATATGGCTACACCTTC
CDR3aa: CASSIGWQYGYTF

abundance: many
d_gene: NA
len: 13
v_gene: TRBV20-1
j_gene: TRBJ2-3
CDR3nt: TGCAGCCAAGGGCTCGGAGGTACAGATACGCAGTATTTT
CDR3aa: CSQGLGGTDTQYF

abundance: many
d_gene: TRBD1
len: 15
v_gene: TRBV6-1
j_gene: TRBJ2-1
CDR3nt: TGTGCCAGCAGTACCGGGACAGGGAGCTACAATGAGCAGTTCTTC
CDR3aa: CASSTGTGSYNEQFF

abundance: many
d_gene: TRBD2
len: 18
v_gene: TRBV27
j_gene: TRBJ2-7
CDR3nt: TGTGCCAGCAGTTTATCACGGCTAGCGGGGGGACCGAGGGACGAGCAGTACTTC
CDR3aa: CASSLSRLAGGPRDEQYF

abundance: many
d_gene: TRBD2
len: 17
v_gene: TRBV11-2
j_gene: TRBJ2-3
CDR3nt: TGTGCCAGCAGCGCACGACTAGCGGGCCTACGCACAGATACGCAGTATTTT
CDR3aa: CASSARLAGLRTDTQYF

abundance: many
d_gene: TRBD1
len: 13
v_gene: TRBV6-2/TRBV6-3
j_gene: TRBJ1-2
CDR3nt: TGTGCCAGCAGTGGACAGGGGGCGGATGGCTACACCTTC
CDR3aa: CASSGQGADGYTF

abundance: few
d_gene: NA
len: 13
v_gene: TRBV5-4
j_gene: TRBJ1-2
CDR3nt: TGTGCCAGCAGCGCGGACGGAAACTATGGCTACACCTTC
CDR3aa: CASSADGNYGYTF

abundance: many
d_gene: TRBD2
len: 15
v_gene: TRBV7-9
j_gene: TRBJ2-3
CDR3nt: TGTGCCAGCAGCACCGGGACTAGCGGGGCGGATACGCAGTATTTT
CDR3aa: CASSTGTSGADTQYF

abundance: many
d_gene: TRBD2
len: 15
v_gene: TRBV20-1
j_gene: TRBJ2-1
CDR3nt: TGCAGTGCCAGGACTAGCGGGGGATACTACAATGAGCAGTTCTTC
CDR3aa: CSARTSGGYYNEQFF

abundance: many
d_gene: TRBD1
len: 13
v_gene: TRBV2
j_gene: TRBJ1-1
CDR3nt: TGTGCCAGCAACCAGGACAGGGATACTGAAGCTTTCTTT
CDR3aa: CASNQDRDTEAFF